This TCR beta chain was sequenced for a study of OX40 agonist ivuxolimab in advanced cancers. The repertoire was sequenced with immunoSEQ multiplex PCR; TCRdb's copy has only in-frame clones and lacks some. The sample records approximately 61,000 clones, about 89% being singletons. Autoimmune disease history or systemic immunosuppression disqualified patients. Between the trimmed V and J ends, which lost 9 bases and 3 bases, there was a span of 15 bases. The CDR3 has 14 residues. Germline assignment: CDR1 LNHDA and CDR2 SQIVND (reference sequence). Study observations and caveats: With doses of 0.1-3.0 mg/kg, partial responders showed among the lowest clonal expansion. Average numbers of expanded clones were greater in CD8+ T cells than in CD4+.

This clone showed up just once. Its antigen is currently unknown. This TCR came from an adult with an advanced solid tumor such as melanoma, head and neck, liver or kidney cancer. Sequenced here: CD4+ or CD8+ T cells sorted from blood, sampled in a trial of the OX40 agonist ivuxolimab. The chain employs TRBV19 and TRBJ1-5; D unresolved. The CDR3 sequence is CASSFLGTNQPQHF. In DNA, the CDR3 is TGTGCCAGCTCGTTTTTAGGTACCAATCAGCCCCAGCATTTT.